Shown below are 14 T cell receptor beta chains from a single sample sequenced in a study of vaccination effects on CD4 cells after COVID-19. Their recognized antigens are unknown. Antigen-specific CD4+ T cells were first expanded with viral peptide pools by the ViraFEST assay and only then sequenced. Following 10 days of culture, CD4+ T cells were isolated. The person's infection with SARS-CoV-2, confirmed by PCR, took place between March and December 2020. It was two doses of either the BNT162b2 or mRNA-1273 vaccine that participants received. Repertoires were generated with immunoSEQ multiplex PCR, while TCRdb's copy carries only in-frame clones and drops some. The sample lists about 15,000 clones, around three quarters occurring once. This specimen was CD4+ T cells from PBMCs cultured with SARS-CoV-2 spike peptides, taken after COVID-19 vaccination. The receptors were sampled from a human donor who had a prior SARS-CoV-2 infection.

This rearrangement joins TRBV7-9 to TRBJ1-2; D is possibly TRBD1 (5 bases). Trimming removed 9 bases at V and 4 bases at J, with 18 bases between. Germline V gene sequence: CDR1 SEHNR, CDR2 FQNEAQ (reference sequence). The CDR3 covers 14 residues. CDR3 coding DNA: TGTGCCAGGATACCGACAGCCATAATCTATGGCTACACCTTC. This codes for CARIPTAIIYGYTF.

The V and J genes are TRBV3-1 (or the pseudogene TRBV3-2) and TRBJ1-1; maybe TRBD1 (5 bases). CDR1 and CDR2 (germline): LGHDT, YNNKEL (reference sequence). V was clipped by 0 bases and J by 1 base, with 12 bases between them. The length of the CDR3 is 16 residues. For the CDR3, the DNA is TGTGCCAGCAGCCAAGATATTGGGGGTGCGAACACTGAAGCTTTCTTT. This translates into CASSQDIGGANTEAFF.

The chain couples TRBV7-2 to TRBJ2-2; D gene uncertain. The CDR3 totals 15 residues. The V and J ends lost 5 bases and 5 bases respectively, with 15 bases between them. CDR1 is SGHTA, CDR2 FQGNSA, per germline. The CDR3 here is CASSPKGEPTGELFF. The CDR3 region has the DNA TGTGCCAGCAGCCCCAAGGGCGAGCCTACCGGGGAGCTGTTTTTT.

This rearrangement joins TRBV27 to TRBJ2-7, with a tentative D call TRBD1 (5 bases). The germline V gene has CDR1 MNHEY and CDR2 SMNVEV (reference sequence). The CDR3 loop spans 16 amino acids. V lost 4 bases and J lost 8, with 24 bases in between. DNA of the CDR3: TGTGCCAGCAGTTACTCTAGGATTAGTAGGGGTCTAAAGCAGTACTTC. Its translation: CASSYSRISRGLKQYF.

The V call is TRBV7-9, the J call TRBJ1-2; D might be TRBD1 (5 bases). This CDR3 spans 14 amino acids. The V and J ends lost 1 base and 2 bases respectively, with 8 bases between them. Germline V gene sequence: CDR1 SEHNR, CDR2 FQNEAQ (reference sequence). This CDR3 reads CASSLVSGNYGYTF. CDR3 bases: TGTGCCAGCAGCTTAGTGTCAGGGAACTATGGCTACACCTTC.

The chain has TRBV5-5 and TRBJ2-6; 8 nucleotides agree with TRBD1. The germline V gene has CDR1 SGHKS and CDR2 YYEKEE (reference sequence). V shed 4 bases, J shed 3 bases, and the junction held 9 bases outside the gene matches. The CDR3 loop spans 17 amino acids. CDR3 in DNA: TGTGCCAGCAGCCCGAACCAGGGGGCGCTTGGGGCCAACGTCCTGACTTTC. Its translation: CASSPNQGALGANVLTF.

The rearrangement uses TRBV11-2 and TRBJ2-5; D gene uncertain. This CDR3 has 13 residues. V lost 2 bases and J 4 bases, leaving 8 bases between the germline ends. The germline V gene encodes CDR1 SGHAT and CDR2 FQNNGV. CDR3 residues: CASSLPSRETQYF. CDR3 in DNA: TGTGCCAGCAGCTTACCCAGCAGAGAGACCCAGTACTTC.

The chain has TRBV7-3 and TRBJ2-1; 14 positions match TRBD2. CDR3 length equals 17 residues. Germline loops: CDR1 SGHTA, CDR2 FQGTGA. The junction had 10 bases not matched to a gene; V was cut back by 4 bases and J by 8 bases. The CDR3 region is CASSSLGLAGGVDEQFF. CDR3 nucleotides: TGTGCCAGCAGCTCGCTAGGACTAGCGGGGGGTGTTGATGAGCAGTTCTTC.

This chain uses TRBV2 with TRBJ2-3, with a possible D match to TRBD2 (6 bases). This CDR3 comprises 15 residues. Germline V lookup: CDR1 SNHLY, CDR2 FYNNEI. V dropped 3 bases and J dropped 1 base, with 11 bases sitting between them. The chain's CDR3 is CASSEVSGGTDTQYF. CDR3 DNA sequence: TGTGCCAGCAGTGAGGTATCGGGGGGCACAGATACGCAGTATTTT.

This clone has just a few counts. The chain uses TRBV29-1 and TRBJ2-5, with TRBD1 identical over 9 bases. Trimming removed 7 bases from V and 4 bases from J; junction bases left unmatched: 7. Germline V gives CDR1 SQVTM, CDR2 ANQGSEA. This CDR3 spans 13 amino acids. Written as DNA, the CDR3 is TGCAGCGCCAAAGACAGGGGGAGAGAGACCCAGTACTTC. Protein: CSAKDRGRETQYF.

Here the CDR3 reads CAWSVSRGEQFF. Written as DNA, the CDR3 is TGTGCCTGGAGTGTAAGTCGGGGTGAGCAGTTCTTC. This chain connects TRBV30 to TRBJ2-1; TRBD2 is a possible D gene (5 bases). The CDR3 totals 12 residues. V was shortened by 0 bases and J by 9 bases, with 9 bases between the two germline ends. Germline V gene sequence: CDR1 GTSNPN, CDR2 SVGIG (reference sequence).

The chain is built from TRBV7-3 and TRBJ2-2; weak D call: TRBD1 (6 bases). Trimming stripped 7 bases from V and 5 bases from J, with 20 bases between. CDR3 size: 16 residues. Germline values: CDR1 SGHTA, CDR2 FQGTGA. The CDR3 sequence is CASTVGPGVGTGELFF. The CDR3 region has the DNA TGTGCCAGCACCGTGGGCCCAGGGGTTGGAACCGGGGAGCTGTTTTTT.

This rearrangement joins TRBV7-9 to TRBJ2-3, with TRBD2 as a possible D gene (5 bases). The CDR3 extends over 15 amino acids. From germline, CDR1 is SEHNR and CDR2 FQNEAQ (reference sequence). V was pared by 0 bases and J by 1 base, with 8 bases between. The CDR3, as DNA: TGTGCCAGCAGCTTAGCCTATAGCGGCACAGATACGCAGTATTTT. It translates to CASSLAYSGTDTQYF.

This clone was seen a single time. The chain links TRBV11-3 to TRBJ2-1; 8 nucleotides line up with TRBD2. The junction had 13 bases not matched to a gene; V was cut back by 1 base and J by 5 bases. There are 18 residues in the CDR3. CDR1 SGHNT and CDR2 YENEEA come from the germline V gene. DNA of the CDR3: TGTGCCAGCAGCTTAGTGGTTCTTTTTAGCGGGGCCCACAATGAGCAGTTCTTC. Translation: CASSLVVLFSGAHNEQFF.